This T cell receptor beta chain came from a study of T cell repertoires in cytomegalovirus infection. Study-wide background: Public TCR beta signature analysis indicated the presence of both CMV infection and matching HLA type.

This clonotype has a count of ten or more. Its antigen remains unidentified. J gave up 3 bases and V 5 bases, and 5 bases lay outside the gene matches. CDR3 size: 16 residues. The V gene's germline CDR1 is SGHTA and CDR2 FQGNSA. Study results and caveats: Clonotypes of TCR beta that were HLA-C-restricted and CMV-specific dominated the ex vivo response.

TCRdb re-analysed the reads in MiXCR, keeping a single row per CDR3 protein. Here the sample spans roughly 110,000 distinct CDR3 sequences, 10% being singletons. This rearrangement joins TRBV7-2 to TRBJ2-6; 9 positions match TRBD2. Sequenced sample: PBMCs, sequenced either directly or after in vitro stimulation (not recorded which). The origin of this receptor is a human donor in good health (CMV status not recorded). Some clones in this sample may be carry-over from other donors' samples. The CDR3 DNA sequence: TGTGCCAGCAGCAATAGCGGGAGTCTTGGGGCCAACGTCCTGACTTTC. Translating gives CASSNSGSLGANVLTF.